Sequencing of this T cell receptor beta chain was carried out in a study of blood T cell repertoires in COVID-19. Study-level background: Collection of acute and convalescent COVID-19 samples took place in the United States, Italy and Spain. Sample material is recorded as cDNA or gDNA derived from T cells, B-cell-depleted T cells, or PBMCs.

Study processing details: Amplification of reference gene primers provided the estimated nucleated cell counts. Here immunoSEQ multiplex PCR was the method, and the copy in TCRdb shows in-frame clones only, minus some. V and J calls and clone size are copied from that table; D and trimming were computed from the DNA. The sample gives under 50,000 clones, about 90% of which show up once; about 11% is in the top ten. This clone came up a few times. The CDR3 consists of 16 residues. The trim removed 0 bases at V and 0 bases at J, leaving 8 bases unmatched. Per the germline V gene, CDR1 is SQVTM and CDR2 is ANQGSEA.

The chain joins TRBV29-1 to TRBJ2-7, with 7 nucleotides matching TRBD1. The sample was peripheral blood. This TCR was recovered from a human donor in a cohort sampled during active COVID-19. The CDR3 nucleotides read TGCAGCGTTGAAGATTTGAGGGGGCAAAGCTCCTACGAGCAGTACTTC. Encoded protein: CSVEDLRGQSSYEQYF.